This is a list of T cell receptor beta chains from one sample in a study of early T cells in non-severe SARS-CoV-2 infection. TCRdb re-derived calls from the 5' RACE reads in MiXCR, one entry per CDR3 protein. The repertoire holds around 86,000 distinct CDR3 sequences, with roughly 14% as singletons. Specimen: whole blood. These receptors all come from an adult who was a healthcare worker with PCR-confirmed SARS-CoV-2 infection or an uninfected control (not recorded which). Each CDR3 is given with its conserved first and last residue. A D gene is named only where the DNA matches it firmly. Expanded clones are given a class, and other clones once, few, many or no size at all.

D	size	V	length	J	CDR3	DNA
TRBD2	many	TRBV7-3	13	TRBJ2-1	CASSFSGAGEQFF	TGTGCCAGCAGCTTTAGCGGGGCTGGTGAGCAGTTCTTC
-	-	TRBV6-1	14	TRBJ1-2	CASSEAGAGYGYTF	TGTGCCAGCAGTGAGGCGGGGGCTGGCTATGGCTACACCTTC
TRBD2	few	TRBV4-2	17	TRBJ2-3	CASSQTSSRGATDTQYF	TGTGCCAGCAGCCAAACATCTTCGCGGGGGGCAACAGATACGCAGTATTTT
-	-	TRBV7-9	12	TRBJ1-1	CASRRQNTEAFF	TGTGCCAGCAGACGGCAGAACACTGAAGCTTTCTTT
-	few	TRBV20-1	14	TRBJ1-1	CSAKRGHLNTEAFF	TGCAGTGCAAAGCGTGGACACTTGAACACTGAAGCTTTCTTT
-	-	TRBV7-9	14	TRBJ1-1	CASSLNGANTEAFF	TGTGCCAGCAGCTTAAATGGGGCGAACACTGAAGCTTTCTTT
TRBD2	few	TRBV12-3/TRBV12-4	15	TRBJ2-3	CASSLGTSGSDTQYF	TGTGCCAGCAGCTTGGGGACTAGCGGTTCAGATACGCAGTATTTT
-	few	TRBV25-1	15	TRBJ1-2	CASSESRILPRGYTF	TGTGCCAGCAGTGAGTCGAGGATCCTACCTCGGGGCTACACCTTC
-	few	TRBV24-1	15	TRBJ2-5	CATSDFTRVGETQYF	TGTGCCACCAGTGATTTTACCAGGGTCGGTGAGACCCAGTACTTC
TRBD1	few	TRBV27	17	TRBJ1-6	CASSSTTTGGINSPLHF	TGTGCCAGCAGTTCGACCACGACAGGGGGCATAAATTCACCCCTCCACTTT
-	few	TRBV5-1	12	TRBJ2-3	CASTGSGFTQYF	TGCGCCAGCACTGGGAGTGGCTTCACGCAGTATTTT
-	-	TRBV12-3/TRBV12-4	14	TRBJ2-5	CASSPRNNQETQYF	TGTGCCAGCAGCCCGCGAAACAACCAAGAGACCCAGTACTTC
TRBD2	-	TRBV12-3/TRBV12-4	12	TRBJ2-1	CASSLGTSGEFF	TGTGCCAGCAGCCTCGGGACTAGCGGGGAGTTCTTC
TRBD1	many	TRBV3-1	17	TRBJ1-6	CASSQRGTATLWAPLHF	TGTGCCAGCAGCCAGCGCGGGACAGCCACCTTGTGGGCACCCCTCCACTTT
-	-	TRBV19	16	TRBJ2-1	CASSMIGTDLYNEQFF	TGTGCCAGTAGTATGATTGGGACGGACCTATACAATGAGCAGTTCTTC
-	many	TRBV12-3/TRBV12-4	15	TRBJ1-1	CASSLEKVLNTEAFF	TGTGCCAGCAGTTTAGAGAAGGTTTTGAACACTGAAGCTTTCTTT
TRBD2	-	TRBV7-2	16	TRBJ2-5	CASSAQTGLAGGREYF	TGTGCCAGCAGCGCCCAAACCGGGCTAGCGGGGGGCCGGGAGTACTTC
-	few	TRBV6-4	16	TRBJ2-3	CASSDHFTRREDTQYF	TGTGCCAGCAGTGACCACTTTACTAGGCGTGAGGATACGCAGTATTTT
-	many	TRBV24-1	12	TRBJ2-1	CATSDLQGEQFF	TGTGCCACCAGTGATTTACAGGGTGAGCAGTTCTTC
-	few	TRBV27	15	TRBJ2-5	CASSPWVPGQETQYF	TGTGCCAGCAGTCCCTGGGTCCCAGGCCAAGAGACCCAGTACTTC
TRBD2	-	TRBV7-2	14	TRBJ2-5	CASSATSSSETQYF	TGTGCCAGCAGCGCGACTAGCAGCTCTGAGACCCAGTACTTC
-	many	TRBV6-6	16	TRBJ2-3	CASSFWDIRTTDTQYF	TGTGCCAGCAGTTTCTGGGACATCCGAACCACAGATACGCAGTATTTT
-	-	TRBV5-1	14	TRBJ1-2	CASSLSPDNYGYTF	TGCGCCAGCAGCTTGTCCCCAGATAACTATGGCTACACCTTC
TRBD1	-	TRBV3-1	14	TRBJ2-5	CASSQPDRGETQYF	TGTGCCAGCAGCCAACCAGACAGGGGAGAGACCCAGTACTTC
TRBD2	few	TRBV6-1	17	TRBJ2-5	CASSELGGGPPQETQYF	TGTGCCAGCAGTGAACTGGGCGGGGGGCCACCCCAAGAGACCCAGTACTTC
TRBD1	few	TRBV6-5	15	TRBJ1-6	CASSYAGTGDSPLHF	TGTGCCAGCAGTTACGCCGGGACAGGCGATTCACCCCTCCACTTT
TRBD1	-	TRBV18	16	TRBJ2-5	CASSPFLDRDQETQYF	TGTGCCAGCTCACCATTTCTGGACAGGGACCAAGAGACCCAGTACTTC
-	-	TRBV15	14	TRBJ1-5	CATSRVKGNQPQHF	TGTGCCACCAGCAGAGTAAAGGGAAATCAGCCCCAGCATTTT
-	-	TRBV4-2	20	TRBJ1-6	CASSQDPRGRASSYNSPLHF	TGTGCCAGCAGCCAAGATCCCCGGGGGAGGGCAAGCTCCTATAATTCACCCCTCCACTTT
TRBD2	many	TRBV2	16	TRBJ2-3	CASRLTSGGGTDTQYF	TGTGCCAGCAGACTTACTAGCGGGGGGGGCACAGATACGCAGTATTTT
-	-	TRBV7-9	14	TRBJ1-6	CASSPGGLNSPLHF	TGTGCCAGCAGCCCGGGGGGGCTTAATTCACCCCTCCACTTT
TRBD2	-	TRBV12-3/TRBV12-4	16	TRBJ2-3	CASNLGLAESTDTQYF	TGTGCCAGCAACTTGGGACTAGCGGAAAGCACAGATACGCAGTATTTT